This T cell receptor beta chain originates from a study of blood T cells in healthy people across ages. Study-level points and caveats: PBMCs that were unsorted prevented a conclusive naive versus antigen-experienced comparison.

Donors gave 8 to 10 milliliters of peripheral blood apiece. This clonotype has more than one count but fewer than ten. Its antigen is not identified. The authors ran a second PCR of roughly 6 to 12 cycles using a sample-barcoded 5' primer and a J-beta primer mix. From the 5' RACE reads, TCRdb called clonotypes with MiXCR, one entry per CDR3 protein. The sample lists some 760,000 distinct CDR3 sequences, more than 20% occurring once. In addition, the sample was reused for a study of T cells of mothers and their children. That study reports: A few healthy Caucasian mothers, along with their six children, served as the donors. The whole RNA yield was converted to cDNA, approximately 1.6 ug per 15 ul.

The sample consisted of blood. This clonotype was obtained from a boy aged 10-17 years in good health.

DNA for the CDR3: TGTGCCAGCAGCCAAGATGAAGGGACTGGGGCCAACGTCCTGACTTTC. This gives the protein CASSQDEGTGANVLTF. The rearrangement uses TRBV4-2 and TRBJ2-6; D gene unclear. Germline lookup yields CDR1 LGHNA and CDR2 YNFKEQ. V lost 0 bases to trimming and J lost 2 bases, with 8 bases between them. The CDR3 is 16 residues long.